This T cell receptor (beta chain) came from a study of radiation and T cells in renal cell carcinoma. Study outcomes and limitations: Top tumor clonotypes rose in blood 2 weeks post-radiation, then contracted. Without pretreatment biopsies, baseline tumor clonotype presence was undetermined.

Time point indicated: blood 4 weeks post-SBRT, at nephrectomy. The treatment was: 15 Gy SBRT to primary tumor, nephrectomy 4 weeks later. Serial blood draws occurred at baseline and 2 and 4 weeks post-SBRT. The patient's renal cell carcinoma had clear cell pathology. Worth noting for this clone: As yet, its antigen is unknown.

The method was immunoSEQ multiplex PCR; TCRdb's version includes in-frame clones alone and lacks a portion of them. The table has about 77,000 clones, roughly 83% seen once; the top ten hold roughly 2.2%. The CDR3 contains 16 residues. Germline values: CDR1 MDHEN, CDR2 SYDVKM. Deletions cut 3 bases from V and 5 bases from J, with 20 bases between. This chain links TRBV28 with TRBJ2-7, with D perhaps being TRBD1 or TRBD2 (6 bases each). The source material was blood, sampled from a patient whose treatment included radiotherapy and nephrectomy. The TCR was taken from a woman aged 60-75 years with renal cell carcinoma. The CDR3 sequence is CASSLGGDRLRDEQYF. DNA for the CDR3: TGTGCCAGCAGTTTGGGGGGTGACAGGTTACGCGACGAGCAGTACTTC.